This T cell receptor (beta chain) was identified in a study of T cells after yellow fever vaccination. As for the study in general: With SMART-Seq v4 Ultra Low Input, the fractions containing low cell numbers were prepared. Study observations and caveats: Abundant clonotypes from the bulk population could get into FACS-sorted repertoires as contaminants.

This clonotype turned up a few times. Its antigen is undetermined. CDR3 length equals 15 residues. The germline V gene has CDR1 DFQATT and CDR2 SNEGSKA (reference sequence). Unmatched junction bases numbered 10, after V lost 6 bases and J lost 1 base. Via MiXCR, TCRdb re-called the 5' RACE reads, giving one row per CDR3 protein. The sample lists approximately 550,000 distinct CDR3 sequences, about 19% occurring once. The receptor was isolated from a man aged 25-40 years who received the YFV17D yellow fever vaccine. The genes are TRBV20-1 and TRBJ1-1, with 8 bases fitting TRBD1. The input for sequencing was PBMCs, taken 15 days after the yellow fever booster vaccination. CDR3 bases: TGCAGTGCAACGGACAGGGCGGATAGGAACACTGAAGCTTTCTTT. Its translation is CSATDRADRNTEAFF.